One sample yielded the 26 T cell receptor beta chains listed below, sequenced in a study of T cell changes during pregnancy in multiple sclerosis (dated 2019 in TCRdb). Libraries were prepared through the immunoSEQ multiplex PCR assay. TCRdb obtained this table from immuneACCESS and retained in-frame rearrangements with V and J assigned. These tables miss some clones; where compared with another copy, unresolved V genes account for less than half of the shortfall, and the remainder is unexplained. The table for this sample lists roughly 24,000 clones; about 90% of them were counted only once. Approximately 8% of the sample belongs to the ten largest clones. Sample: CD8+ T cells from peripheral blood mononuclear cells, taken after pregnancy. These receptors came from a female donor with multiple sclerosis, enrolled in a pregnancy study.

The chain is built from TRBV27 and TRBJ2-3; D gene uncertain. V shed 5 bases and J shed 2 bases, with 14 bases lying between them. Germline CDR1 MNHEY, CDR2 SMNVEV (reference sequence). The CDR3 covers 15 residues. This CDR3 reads CASSRYHLYTDTQYF. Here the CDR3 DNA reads TGTGCCAGCAGTCGATACCACCTCTACACAGATACGCAGTATTTT.

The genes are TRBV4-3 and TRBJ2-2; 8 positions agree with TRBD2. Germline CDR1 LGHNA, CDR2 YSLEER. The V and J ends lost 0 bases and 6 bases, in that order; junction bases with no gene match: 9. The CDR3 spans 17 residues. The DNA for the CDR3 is TGCGCCAGCAGCCAAGATTATAGCGGGACTGTATCCGGGGAGCTGTTTTTT. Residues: CASSQDYSGTVSGELFF.

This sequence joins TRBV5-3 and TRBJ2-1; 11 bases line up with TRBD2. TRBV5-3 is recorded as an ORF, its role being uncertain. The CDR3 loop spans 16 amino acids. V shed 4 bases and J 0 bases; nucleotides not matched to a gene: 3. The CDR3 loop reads CARSHTSGGSYNEQFF. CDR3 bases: TGTGCCAGAAGCCACACTAGCGGGGGCTCCTACAATGAGCAGTTCTTC.

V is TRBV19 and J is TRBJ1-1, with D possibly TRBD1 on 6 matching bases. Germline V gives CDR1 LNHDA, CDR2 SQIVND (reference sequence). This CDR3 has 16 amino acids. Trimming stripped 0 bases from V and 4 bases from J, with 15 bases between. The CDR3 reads CASSIDRGARGTEAFF. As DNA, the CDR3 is TGTGCCAGTAGTATAGATCGGGGGGCGCGGGGCACTGAAGCTTTCTTT.

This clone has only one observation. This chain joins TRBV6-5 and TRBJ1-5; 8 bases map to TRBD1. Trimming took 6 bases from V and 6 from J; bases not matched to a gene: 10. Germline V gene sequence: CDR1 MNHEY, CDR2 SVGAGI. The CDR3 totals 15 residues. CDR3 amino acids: CASRINQGAVQPQHF. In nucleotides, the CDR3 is TGTGCCAGCAGAATTAACCAGGGGGCTGTTCAGCCCCAGCATTTT.

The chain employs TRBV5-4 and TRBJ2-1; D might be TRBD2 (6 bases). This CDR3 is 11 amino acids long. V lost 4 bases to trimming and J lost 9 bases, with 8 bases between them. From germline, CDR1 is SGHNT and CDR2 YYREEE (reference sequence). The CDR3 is CASSGSGEQFF. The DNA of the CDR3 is TGTGCCAGCAGCGGTAGCGGTGAGCAGTTCTTC.

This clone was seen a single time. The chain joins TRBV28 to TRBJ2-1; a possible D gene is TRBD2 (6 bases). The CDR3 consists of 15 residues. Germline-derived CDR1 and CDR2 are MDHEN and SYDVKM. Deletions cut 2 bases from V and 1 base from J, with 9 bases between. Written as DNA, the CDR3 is TGTGCCAGCAGTTTACTAGCGTGGTCCTACAATGAGCAGTTCTTC. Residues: CASSLLAWSYNEQFF.

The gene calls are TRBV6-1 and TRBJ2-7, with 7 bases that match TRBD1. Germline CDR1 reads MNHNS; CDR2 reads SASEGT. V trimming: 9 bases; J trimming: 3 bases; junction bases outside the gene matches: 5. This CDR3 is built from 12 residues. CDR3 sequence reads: CASWDSYYEQYF. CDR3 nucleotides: TGTGCCAGTTGGGACAGTTACTACGAGCAGTACTTC.

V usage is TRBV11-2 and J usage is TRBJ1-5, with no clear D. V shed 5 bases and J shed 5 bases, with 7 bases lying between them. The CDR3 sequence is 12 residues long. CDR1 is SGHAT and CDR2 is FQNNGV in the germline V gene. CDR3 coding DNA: TGTGCCAGCAGCACGGGAGATCAGCCCCAGCATTTT. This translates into CASSTGDQPQHF.

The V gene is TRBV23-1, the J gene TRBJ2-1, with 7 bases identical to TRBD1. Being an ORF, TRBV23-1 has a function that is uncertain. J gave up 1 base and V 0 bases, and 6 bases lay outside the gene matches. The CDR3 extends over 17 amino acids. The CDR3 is CASSQSNRGKSYNEQFF. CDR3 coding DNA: TGCGCCAGCAGTCAATCGAACAGGGGAAAATCCTACAATGAGCAGTTCTTC.

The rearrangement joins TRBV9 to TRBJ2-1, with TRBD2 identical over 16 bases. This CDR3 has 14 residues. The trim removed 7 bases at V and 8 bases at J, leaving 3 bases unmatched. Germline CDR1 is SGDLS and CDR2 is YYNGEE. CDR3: CASGTSGRADEQFF. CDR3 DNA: TGTGCCAGCGGGACTAGCGGGAGGGCCGATGAGCAGTTCTTC.

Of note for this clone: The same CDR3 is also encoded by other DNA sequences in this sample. The CDR3 nucleotides are TGTGCCAGCAGTCCACAGGGGCAACCTGAAGCTTTCTTT. Translating gives CASSPQGQPEAFF. The rearrangement uses TRBV2 and TRBJ1-1; 7 positions agree with TRBD1. V lost 5 bases and J lost 6; bases outside the gene matches: 6. From germline, CDR1 is SNHLY and CDR2 FYNNEI. The CDR3 sequence is 13 residues long.

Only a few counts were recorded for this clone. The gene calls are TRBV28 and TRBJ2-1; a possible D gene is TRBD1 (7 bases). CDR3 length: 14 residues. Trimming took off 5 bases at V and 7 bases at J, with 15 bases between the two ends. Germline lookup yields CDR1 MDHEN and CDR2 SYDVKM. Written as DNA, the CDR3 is TGTGCCAGCAGTCCCACAGGGGAGGTAAATGAGCAGTTCTTC. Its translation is CASSPTGEVNEQFF. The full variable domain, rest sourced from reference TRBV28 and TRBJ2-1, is DVKVTQSSRYLVKRTGEKVFLECVQDMDHENMFWYRQDPGLGLRLIYFSYDVKMKEKGDIPEGYSVSREKKERFSLILESASTNQTSMYLCASSPTGEVNEQFFGPGTRLTVL.

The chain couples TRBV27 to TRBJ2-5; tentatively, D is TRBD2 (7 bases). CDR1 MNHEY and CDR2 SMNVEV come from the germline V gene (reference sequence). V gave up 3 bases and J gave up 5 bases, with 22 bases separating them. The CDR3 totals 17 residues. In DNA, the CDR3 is TGTGCCAGCAGTTTTTATCACCCGGCAGGGGAGGGGGAGACCCAGTACTTC. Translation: CASSFYHPAGEGETQYF.

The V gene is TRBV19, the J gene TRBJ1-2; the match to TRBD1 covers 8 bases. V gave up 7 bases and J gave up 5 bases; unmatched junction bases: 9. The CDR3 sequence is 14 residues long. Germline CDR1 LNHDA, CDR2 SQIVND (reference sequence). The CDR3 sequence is CASNPGRGHYGYTF. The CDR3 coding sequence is TGTGCCAGTAACCCCGGCAGGGGGCATTATGGCTACACCTTC.

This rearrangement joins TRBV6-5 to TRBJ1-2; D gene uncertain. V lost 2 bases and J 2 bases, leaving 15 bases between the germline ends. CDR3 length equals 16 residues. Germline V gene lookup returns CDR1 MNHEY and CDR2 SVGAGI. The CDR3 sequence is CASSYIGLGGNYGYTF. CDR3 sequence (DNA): TGTGCCAGCAGTTACATCGGATTGGGAGGCAACTATGGCTACACCTTC.

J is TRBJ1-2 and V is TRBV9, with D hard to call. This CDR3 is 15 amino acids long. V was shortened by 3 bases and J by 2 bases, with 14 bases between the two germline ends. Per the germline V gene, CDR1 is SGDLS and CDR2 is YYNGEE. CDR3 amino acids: CASSGPGLYNYGYTF. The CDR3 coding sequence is TGTGCCAGCAGCGGGCCTGGACTGTACAACTATGGCTACACCTTC.

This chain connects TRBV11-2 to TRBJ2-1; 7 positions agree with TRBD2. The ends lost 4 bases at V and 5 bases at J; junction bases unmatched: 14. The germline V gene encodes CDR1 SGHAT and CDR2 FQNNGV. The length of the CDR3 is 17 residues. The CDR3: CASSSERGTGTNNEQFF. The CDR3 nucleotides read TGTGCCAGCAGCTCCGAGAGGGGAACCGGGACTAACAATGAGCAGTTCTTC.

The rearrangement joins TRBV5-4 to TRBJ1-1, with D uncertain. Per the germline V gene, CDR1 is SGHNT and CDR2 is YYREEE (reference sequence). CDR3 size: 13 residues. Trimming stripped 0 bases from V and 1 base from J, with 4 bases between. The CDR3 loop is CASSLGGNTEAFF. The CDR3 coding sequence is TGTGCCAGCAGCTTGGGCGGGAACACTGAAGCTTTCTTT.

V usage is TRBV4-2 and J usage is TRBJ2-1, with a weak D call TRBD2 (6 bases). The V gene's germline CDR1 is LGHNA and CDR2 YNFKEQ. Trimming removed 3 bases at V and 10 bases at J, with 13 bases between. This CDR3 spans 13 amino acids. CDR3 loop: CASSQVEGKEQFF. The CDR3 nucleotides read TGTGCCAGCAGCCAGGTGGAGGGGAAGGAGCAGTTCTTC.

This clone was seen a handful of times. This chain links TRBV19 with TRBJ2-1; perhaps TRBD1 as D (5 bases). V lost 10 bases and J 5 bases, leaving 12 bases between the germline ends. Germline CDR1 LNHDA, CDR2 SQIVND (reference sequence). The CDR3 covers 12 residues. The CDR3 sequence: CATGGHHNEQFF. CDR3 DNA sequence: TGTGCCACCGGCGGACACCACAATGAGCAGTTCTTC.

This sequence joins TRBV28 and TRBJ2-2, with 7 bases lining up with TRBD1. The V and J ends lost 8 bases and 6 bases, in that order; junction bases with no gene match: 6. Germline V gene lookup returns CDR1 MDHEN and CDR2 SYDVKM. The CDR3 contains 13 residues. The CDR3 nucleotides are TGTGCCAGCGCGACAGGGTGGCCCGGGGAGCTGTTTTTT. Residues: CASATGWPGELFF.

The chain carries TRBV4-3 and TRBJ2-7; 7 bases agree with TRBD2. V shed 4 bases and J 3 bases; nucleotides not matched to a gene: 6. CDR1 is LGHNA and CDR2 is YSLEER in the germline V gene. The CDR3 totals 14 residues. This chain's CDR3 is CASSRGTGGYEQYF. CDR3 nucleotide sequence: TGCGCCAGCAGCCGGGGGACGGGGGGCTACGAGCAGTACTTC.

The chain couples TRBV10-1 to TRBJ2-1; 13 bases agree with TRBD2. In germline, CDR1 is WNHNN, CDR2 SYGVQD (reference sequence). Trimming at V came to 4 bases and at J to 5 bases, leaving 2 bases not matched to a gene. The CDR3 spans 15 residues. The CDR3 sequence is CASSAGTSGDNEQFF. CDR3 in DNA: TGCGCCAGCAGTGCCGGGACTAGCGGGGACAATGAGCAGTTCTTC.

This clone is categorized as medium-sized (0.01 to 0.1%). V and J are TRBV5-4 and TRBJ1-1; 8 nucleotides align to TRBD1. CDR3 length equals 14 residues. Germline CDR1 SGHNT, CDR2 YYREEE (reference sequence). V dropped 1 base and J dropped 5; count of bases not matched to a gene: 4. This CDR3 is CASSLFRGQTEAFF. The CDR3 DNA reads TGTGCCAGCAGCTTGTTCAGGGGGCAGACTGAAGCTTTCTTT.

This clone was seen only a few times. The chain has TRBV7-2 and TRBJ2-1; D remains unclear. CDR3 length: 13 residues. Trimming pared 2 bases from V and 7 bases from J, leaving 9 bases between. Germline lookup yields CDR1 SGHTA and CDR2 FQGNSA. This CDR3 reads CASSLLQLNEQFF. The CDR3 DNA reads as TGTGCCAGCAGCTTATTACAGCTAAATGAGCAGTTCTTC.